This T cell receptor beta chain was found in a study of vaccination and CD4 T cells after COVID-19. Study-level background: Median time from COVID diagnosis to post-COVID sampling was over 80 days (35 to 161). Overlapping SARS-CoV-2, HCoV-NL63, HCoV-OC43 and HCoV-229E spike peptides stimulated the cells.

Treatment denoted: roughly 11-day PBMC culture with coronavirus spike peptide pools or control peptides (ViraFEST assay). V dropped 2 bases and J dropped 5; count of bases not matched to a gene: 4. Germline loops: CDR1 SGHRS, CDR2 YFSETQ. The CDR3 contains 14 residues. As concerns this clonotype: Its matching antigen is unknown.

An Oncomine TCR Beta short-read assay was used to sequence the DNA from cultured CD4+ T cells. From the PCR reads, TCRdb called clonotypes with MiXCR, one entry per CDR3 protein. The sample includes more than 9,000 distinct CDR3 sequences, around a third of them seen just once. This clonotype was sampled from a human donor who had recovered from COVID-19. Sequencing was done on a sample of CD4+ T cells from blood, cultured in vitro. This sequence joins TRBV5-1 and TRBJ2-7, with 10 bases aligning to TRBD1. CDR3 in amino acids: CASSFRTGGNEQYF. Here the CDR3 DNA reads TGCGCCAGCAGCTTCCGGACAGGGGGGAACGAGCAGTACTTC.